This T cell receptor beta chain was sequenced during a study of blood T cell repertoires in COVID-19. About the research overall: COVID-19 samples collected from the United States, Italy and Spain covered acute and convalescent phases. Sources were T cells, B-cell-depleted T cells, or PBMCs; the material itself was cDNA or gDNA.

Original methodology: Researchers report that nucleated cell counts were estimated from reference gene primer amplification. Method: immunoSEQ multiplex PCR; TCRdb's copy keeps in-frame clones and lacks some. V, J and clone size are those of that table, while D and trimming were read from the DNA. In the table there are roughly 65,000 clones, over 85% of which are singletons. V was trimmed by 5 bases and J by 5 bases, leaving 15 bases between them. The CDR3 loop spans 14 amino acids. The V gene's germline CDR1 is SGHTA and CDR2 FQGNSA. V gene TRBV7-2 combines with J gene TRBJ1-2, with D maybe TRBD1 (5 bases). What was sequenced was peripheral blood. The source is a man between 60 and 75 years old with acute or convalescent COVID-19. This CDR3 reads CASSTGGDWYGYTF. For the CDR3, the DNA is TGTGCCAGCAGCACCGGGGGTGATTGGTATGGCTACACCTTC. The whole variable domain, remainder taken from reference TRBV7-2 and TRBJ1-2, is GAGVSQSPSNKVTEKGKDVELRCDPISGHTALYWYRQSLGQGLEFLIYFQGNSAPDKSGLPSDRFSAERTGGSVSTLTIQRTQQEDSAVYLCASSTGGDWYGYTFGSGTRLTVV.